One sample yielded the 28 T cell receptor beta chains listed below, sequenced in a study of T cells in localized non-small cell lung cancer. Profiled with immunoSEQ multiplex PCR; TCRdb holds only in-frame clones, not every one. The sample lists over a thousand clones, around 26% occurring once. Sequencing was performed on normal lung tissue next to the tumor, taken before any cancer treatment. These receptor sequences come from a male donor at least 60 years old with stage I squamous cell lung carcinoma.

J is TRBJ1-1 and V is TRBV6-8, with D possibly TRBD1 on 5 matching bases. There are 12 residues in the CDR3. Germline loops: CDR1 MNHGY, CDR2 SAAAGT. V was shortened by 3 bases and J by 4 bases, with 6 bases between the two germline ends. CDR3 sequence (DNA): TGTGCCAGCAGTTATGGGACCACTGAAGCTTTCTTT. This translates into CASSYGTTEAFF.

This clone was counted only a few times. The V call is TRBV6-8, the J call TRBJ1-1; the match to TRBD1 covers 7 bases. The V gene end was trimmed by 0 bases and the J gene end by 6 bases; junction bases not matched to a gene: 1. CDR1 and CDR2 (germline): MNHGY, SAAAGT. The CDR3 runs to 13 residues. CDR3 bases: TGTGCCAGCAGTTACTCTGACAGGGCTGAAGCTTTCTTT. This codes for CASSYSDRAEAFF.

The chain uses TRBV11-3 and TRBJ2-3, with D possibly matching TRBD2 (5 bases). This CDR3 is built from 15 residues. The germline V gene has CDR1 SGHNT and CDR2 YENEEA. Trimming shortened V by 0 bases and J by 4 bases, and 11 bases separated the two germline ends. The CDR3 sequence: CASSLEASWADTQYF. The DNA for the CDR3 is TGTGCCAGCAGCTTAGAAGCTAGCTGGGCAGATACGCAGTATTTT.

The V call is TRBV5-1, the J call TRBJ2-2, with 9 bases fitting TRBD1. The CDR3 consists of 15 residues. Germline CDR1 reads SGHRS; CDR2 reads YFSETQ. The ends lost 4 bases at V and 7 bases at J; junction bases unmatched: 8. CDR3 region: CASSIGQGTGGELFF. CDR3 nucleotides: TGCGCCAGCAGCATAGGACAGGGGACCGGCGGGGAGCTGTTTTTT.

The rearrangement joins TRBV19 to TRBJ1-2, with TRBD1 matching 7 bases. There are 17 residues in the CDR3. V lost 7 bases and J lost 2; bases outside the gene matches: 16. Germline assignment: CDR1 LNHDA and CDR2 SQIVND (reference sequence). Here the CDR3 DNA reads TGTGCCAGTACCACAGGGGCCTTAGAACCGAGGAACTATGGCTACACCTTC. This translates into CASTTGALEPRNYGYTF.

This clone was counted a single time. The chain employs TRBV12-5 and TRBJ1-5; 8 bases agree with TRBD1. After removal of 4 bases from V and 7 bases from J, the junction contained 6 bases not matched to a gene. Germline V gene lookup returns CDR1 LGHNT and CDR2 FRNRAP. CDR3 length: 14 residues. The CDR3 DNA reads TGTGCTAGTGGTTCAGGGGGCACGAGACAGCCCCAGCATTTT. This sequence encodes CASGSGGTRQPQHF.

The CDR3 DNA is TGTGCCAGCAGTTCTGGGTCCCGGGACGAGCAGTACTTC. Protein sequence: CASSSGSRDEQYF. The chain recombines TRBV28 with TRBJ2-7; D gene ambiguous. CDR1 is MDHEN, CDR2 SYDVKM, per germline. The CDR3 length is 13 residues. V lost 4 bases, J lost 5 bases, and 12 bases lay in between.

This sequence joins TRBV6-8 and TRBJ1-5, with a weak D call TRBD1 (5 bases). Germline CDR1 reads MNHGY; CDR2 reads SAAAGT. This CDR3 is built from 15 residues. With 5 bases removed from V and 0 bases from J, the gap between germline ends came to 11 bases. This CDR3 reads CASSGQGFSNQPQHF. CDR3 sequence (DNA): TGTGCCAGCAGTGGCCAGGGATTTAGCAATCAGCCCCAGCATTTT.

CDR3 in amino acids: CASSSGRAYEQFF. Here the CDR3 DNA reads TGCGCCAGCAGTAGCGGGAGGGCCTATGAGCAGTTCTTC. This chain uses TRBV4-1 with TRBJ2-1, with 11 bases aligning to TRBD2. Trimming removed 6 bases from V and 8 bases from J; junction bases left unmatched: 3. Germline CDR1 and CDR2: MGHRA and YSYEKL. This CDR3 comprises 13 residues.

By its share, this clone is large (0.1 to 1%). J is TRBJ1-1 and V is TRBV9; D possibly corresponds to TRBD1 (5 bases). Trimming removed 5 bases from V and 1 base from J, with 9 bases in between. The V gene's germline CDR1 is SGDLS and CDR2 YYNGEE. The CDR3 has 13 amino acids. CDR3 in amino acids: CASRNRPNTEAFF. CDR3 nucleotides: TGTGCCAGCAGGAACAGGCCGAACACTGAAGCTTTCTTT.

This clone was picked up a small number of times. The chain employs TRBV11-3 and TRBJ2-3; a weak D match, TRBD1 (6 bases). V lost 7 bases and J 0 bases, leaving 17 bases between the germline ends. CDR3 length: 16 residues. The germline V gene has CDR1 SGHNT and CDR2 YENEEA. The CDR3 DNA is TGTGCCAGCAACCGCAGAACAGGGATAAGCACAGATACGCAGTATTTT. Protein: CASNRRTGISTDTQYF. The full variable domain, rest sourced from reference TRBV11-3 and TRBJ2-3, is EAGVVQSPRYKIIEKKQPVAFWCNPISGHNTLYWYLQNLGQGPELLIRYENEEAVDDSQLPKDRFSAERLKGVDSTLKIQPAELGDSAVYLCASNRRTGISTDTQYFGPGTRLTVL.

This clone is judged large. The V call is TRBV6-8, the J call TRBJ1-2; D is perhaps TRBD1 (5 bases). Germline V gene sequence: CDR1 MNHGY, CDR2 SAAAGT. V lost 4 bases and J lost 2, with 8 bases in between. The CDR3 totals 13 residues. DNA for the CDR3: TGTGCCAGCAGTTCCTCAGGGAACTATGGCTACACCTTC. This codes for CASSSSGNYGYTF.

This clone appeared a few times. V gene TRBV5-1 combines with J gene TRBJ2-7, with TRBD2 matching 7 bases. There are 16 residues in the CDR3. The J segment lost 2 bases and the V segment lost 3 bases, leaving 11 bases of the junction unmatched. Germline assignment: CDR1 SGHRS and CDR2 YFSETQ. DNA of the CDR3: TGCGCCAGCAGCTGCCGGGGCCTAGCGGAGACCTACGAGCAGTACGTC. It is translated as CASSCRGLAETYEQYV.

This chain connects TRBV29-1 to TRBJ1-1; 8 nucleotides agree with TRBD1. V was pared by 6 bases and J by 2 bases, with 2 bases of the junction left unmatched. The germline gives CDR1 SQVTM, CDR2 ANQGSEA. This CDR3 has 12 residues. The CDR3 nucleotides read TGCAGCGTCGGGACAGGCAACACTGAAGCTTTCTTT. This codes for CSVGTGNTEAFF.

The chain is built from TRBV19 and TRBJ2-5, with D perhaps being TRBD1 or TRBD2 (5 bases each). V lost 5 bases, J lost 1 base, and 20 bases lay in between. There are 17 residues in the CDR3. Per germline, CDR1 LNHDA and CDR2 SQIVND (reference sequence). In DNA form, the CDR3 reads TGTGCCAGTAGTGTCGGGACCGCTGGGGCCGCCCAAGAGACCCAGTACTTC. It codes for CASSVGTAGAAQETQYF.

This clone showed up just once. The rearrangement links TRBV30 to TRBJ2-7; a weak D match, TRBD1 (6 bases). V was clipped by 6 bases and J by 0 bases, with 9 bases between them. Germline V gene sequence: CDR1 GTSNPN, CDR2 SVGIG (reference sequence). This CDR3 contains 12 residues. CDR3 sequence: CACTDSSYEQYF. The CDR3 nucleotides are TGTGCCTGCACGGACAGCTCCTACGAGCAGTACTTC.

This clone has a handful of counts. The genes are TRBV1 and TRBJ1-2; TRBD1 is taken as the D call from the table, unchecked against the DNA. TRBV1 is annotated as a pseudogene. The length of the CDR3 is 14 residues. In DNA, the CDR3 is TGCGCCAGCAGCCAAGATCAGGGGTCCTATGGCTACACCTTC. Its translation: CASSQDQGSYGYTF.

This clone was seen only a few times. The chain links TRBV19 to TRBJ1-4; D is unresolved. The CDR3 spans 19 residues. Germline lookup yields CDR1 LNHDA and CDR2 SQIVND (reference sequence). Deletions cut 6 bases from V and 0 bases from J, with 23 bases between. The CDR3 region is CASSPRGSGAYATNEKLFF. CDR3 sequence (DNA): TGTGCCAGTAGCCCCCGAGGCTCGGGAGCATATGCAACTAATGAAAAACTGTTTTTT.

Concerning this clone: At one boundary the junction diverges from the germline segment, which might be a read error. This chain connects TRBV7-6 to TRBJ2-3; D uncertain. This CDR3 is built from 16 residues. Germline V gene lookup returns CDR1 SGHVS and CDR2 FNYEAQ. CDR3 in DNA: TGTGCCAGAAGCTTGGCCTTCAGAACTAAAGCAGATACGCAGTATTTT. This translates into CARSLAFRTKADTQYF.

By frequency in the sample, this clone is large. CDR3 nucleotides: TGCGCCAGCAGCCAAGGAAGTATAGGCTCAACAGGCAATGAAGCTTTCTTT. This translates into CASSQGSIGSTGNEAFF. The V gene is TRBV4-1, the J gene TRBJ1-1; D might be TRBD1 (5 bases). This CDR3 has 17 residues. V lost 1 base, J lost 7 bases, and 22 bases lay in between. Germline V gene sequence: CDR1 MGHRA, CDR2 YSYEKL.

This chain joins TRBV12-2 and TRBJ2-3; the DNA was not compared with TRBD2, the D call given in the table. TRBV12-2 is shown as a pseudogene. The CDR3 has 14 residues. CDR3 sequence reads: CATKGDVRTDTQYF. DNA for the CDR3: TGTGCCACCAAGGGAGACGTGCGCACAGATACGCAGTATTTT.

In its sample, this clone ranks as large (0.1 to 1%). The chain carries TRBV7-2 and TRBJ1-1; D is undetermined. Trimming took off 6 bases at V and 1 base at J, with 9 bases between the two ends. The CDR3 covers 13 residues. The V gene's germline CDR1 is SGHTA and CDR2 FQGNSA. The CDR3 nucleotides read TGTGCCAGCAGTCACGACTCGAACACTGAAGCTTTCTTT. Translated, it gives CASSHDSNTEAFF.

V gene TRBV11-3 combines with J gene TRBJ2-5; D is possibly TRBD2 (5 bases). Looked up from germline, CDR1 is SGHNT and CDR2 is YENEEA. The V and J ends lost 5 bases and 5 bases respectively, with 21 bases between them. The CDR3 runs to 16 residues. The CDR3 is CASSPHLTGERETQYF. For the CDR3, the DNA is TGTGCCAGCAGCCCTCACCTCACCGGGGAGCGGGAGACCCAGTACTTC.

The V and J genes are TRBV6-8 and TRBJ1-1; the D is unclear. Germline V gene sequence: CDR1 MNHGY, CDR2 SAAAGT. The CDR3 contains 13 residues. Trimming stripped 0 bases from V and 11 bases from J, with 13 bases between. Here the CDR3 reads CASSYSFGDRAFF. CDR3 in DNA: TGTGCCAGCAGTTACTCGTTCGGGGATCGGGCTTTCTTT.

This clone was seen only a few times. The chain carries TRBV9 and TRBJ1-4, with a tentative D call TRBD1 (5 bases). CDR1 is SGDLS, CDR2 YYNGEE, per germline. This CDR3 region has 15 residues. Trimming removed 1 base from V and 5 bases from J, with 12 bases in between. CDR3 nucleotide sequence: TGTGCCAGCAGCGTAAGGTCGGGGCCCAATGAAAAACTGTTTTTT. Encoded protein: CASSVRSGPNEKLFF.

This sequence joins TRBV4-1 and TRBJ2-1; the match to TRBD2 covers 12 bases. CDR1 is MGHRA, CDR2 YSYEKL, per germline. The ends lost 4 bases at V and 8 bases at J; junction bases unmatched: 9. This CDR3 has 16 amino acids. In nucleotides, the CDR3 is TGCGCCAGCAGCCGAGCCGGGACTAGCGGGTGGGATGAGCAGTTCTTC. It specifies CASSRAGTSGWDEQFF.

This clone is labeled as medium-sized. The chain combines TRBV6-8 with TRBJ2-7; the match to TRBD2 covers 14 bases. The CDR3 length is 15 residues. Germline V lookup: CDR1 MNHGY, CDR2 SAAAGT. The J segment lost 0 bases and the V segment lost 8 bases, leaving 3 bases of the junction unmatched. The CDR3 DNA follows: TGTGCCAGCGGACTAGCGGGAGGATCCTCCTACGAGCAGTACGTC. Translation gives CASGLAGGSSYEQYV.

CDR3 nucleotide sequence: TGTGCCAGCCAGGGGGCCTATCTAAGCGGGCAGTTCTTC. This codes for CASQGAYLSGQFF. The gene calls are TRBV19 and TRBJ2-1; 8 bases fit TRBD1. The CDR3 contains 13 residues. With 9 bases clipped from V and 12 bases from J, the junction kept 13 bases outside the gene matches. Germline V gene data show CDR1 as LNHDA and CDR2 as SQIVND (reference sequence).